A selection of T cell receptor beta chains follows, all from one sample in a study of sequential checkpoint blockade in melanoma. Sequencing used immunoSEQ multiplex PCR; TCRdb keeps in-frame clones, though not all of them. The table has about 4,000 clones, roughly a fifth seen once. The sequenced sample was tumor tissue (inferred from file names), obtained from a patient given nivolumab and ipilimumab in sequence. These TCRs come from a human donor with melanoma. Each CDR3 is given with its conserved first and last residue. Each record gives: V gene, J gene, CDR3 length, clone size, D gene, CDR3 protein, CDR3 DNA. A D gene is named only where the DNA matches it firmly. The listing skips clone size in some rows; elsewhere it reads once, few, many or a size class.

V: TRBV6-8; J: TRBJ2-5; length: 16; size: .; D: TRBD1; CDR3: CASSYSGTGPQETQYF; DNA: TGTGCCAGCAGTTACTCTGGGACAGGGCCCCAAGAGACCCAGTACTTC
V: TRBV6-8; J: TRBJ2-5; length: 17; size: large; D: .; CDR3: CASSYSINRGRQETQYF; DNA: TGTGCCAGCAGTTACTCGATTAATCGCGGGCGCCAAGAGACCCAGTACTTC
V: TRBV25-1; J: TRBJ2-3; length: 15; size: .; D: .; CDR3: CASSEDNRRTDTQYF; DNA: TGTGCCAGCAGTGAAGATAACAGGCGAACAGATACGCAGTATTTT
V: TRBV11-3; J: TRBJ2-4; length: 16; size: many; D: TRBD1; CDR3: CASSPTGGATKNIQYF; DNA: TGTGCCAGCAGCCCGACAGGGGGCGCGACCAAAAACATTCAGTACTTC
V: TRBV28; J: TRBJ2-3; length: 16; size: .; D: TRBD1; CDR3: CASSLSKQGVLDTQYF; DNA: TGTGCCAGCAGTTTAAGTAAACAGGGGGTGTTAGATACGCAGTATTTT
V: TRBV6-8; J: TRBJ2-7; length: 14; size: large; D: .; CDR3: CASNPDTTVYEQYF; DNA: TGTGCCAGCAATCCGGATACGACGGTATACGAGCAGTACTTC
V: TRBV19; J: TRBJ2-1; length: 13; size: .; D: .; CDR3: CASSSTGYNEQFF; DNA: TGTGCCAGTAGCTCGACAGGTTACAATGAGCAGTTCTTC
V: TRBV11-3; J: TRBJ2-1; length: 15; size: .; D: TRBD2; CDR3: CASSLSLAGGNEQFF; DNA: TGTGCCAGCAGTTTATCCCTAGCGGGGGGAAATGAGCAGTTCTTC
V: TRBV6-8; J: TRBJ2-3; length: 16; size: few; D: TRBD2; CDR3: CASSDGTSGGTDTQYF; DNA: TGTGCCAGCAGTGACGGGACTAGCGGGGGCACAGATACGCAGTATTTT
V: TRBV11-3; J: TRBJ2-2; length: 14; size: many; D: .; CDR3: CASSSPGGAGELFF; DNA: TGTGCCAGCAGCTCACCTGGAGGGGCCGGGGAGCTGTTTTTT
V: TRBV19; J: TRBJ2-1; length: 12; size: few; D: TRBD2; CDR3: CASSMGGYEQFF; DNA: TGTGCCAGTAGTATGGGGGGGTATGAGCAGTTCTTC
V: TRBV14; J: TRBJ1-2; length: 13; size: once; D: .; CDR3: CASSHDSGYGYTF; DNA: TGTGCCAGCAGCCACGATTCAGGATATGGCTACACCTTC
V: TRBV15; J: TRBJ2-2; length: 15; size: medium-sized; D: .; CDR3: CATSRGGTETGELFF; DNA: TGTGCCACCAGCAGAGGCGGGACAGAGACCGGGGAGCTGTTTTTT
V: TRBV28; J: TRBJ2-1; length: 17; size: .; D: .; CDR3: CASSSPPRLSIHNEQFF; DNA: TGTGCCAGCAGTTCCCCACCTCGGTTATCAATCCACAATGAGCAGTTCTTC
V: TRBV11-3; J: TRBJ2-1; length: 16; size: medium-sized; D: .; CDR3: CASSQGAGTVYNEQFF; DNA: TGTGCCAGCAGCCAAGGGGCGGGAACCGTCTACAATGAGCAGTTCTTC
V: TRBV19; J: TRBJ1-1; length: 15; size: .; D: .; CDR3: CASTSSAGANTEAFF; DNA: TGTGCCAGTACCTCCTCGGCGGGAGCTAACACTGAAGCTTTCTTT
V: TRBV4-1; J: TRBJ2-2; length: 18; size: few; D: TRBD2; CDR3: CASSQEQRLAGHTGELFF; DNA: TGCGCCAGCAGCCAAGAACAAAGACTAGCGGGGCACACCGGGGAGCTGTTTTTT
V: TRBV28; J: TRBJ2-2; length: 15; size: .; D: TRBD1; CDR3: CASRPRDRIGGELFF; DNA: TGTGCCAGCAGACCCCGGGACAGGATAGGCGGGGAGCTGTTTTTT
V: TRBV19; J: TRBJ1-1; length: 12; size: few; D: .; CDR3: CASSTQKDGAFF; DNA: TGTGCCAGTAGTACACAAAAGGATGGGGCTTTCTTT
V: TRBV15; J: TRBJ2-2; length: 19; size: few; D: TRBD2; CDR3: CATSIDSVGRAGGMGPLFF; DNA: TGTGCCACCAGCATTGATTCGGTCGGGAGGGCCGGCGGCATGGGGCCGCTGTTTTTT
V: TRBV6-8; J: TRBJ1-1; length: 16; size: medium-sized; D: .; CDR3: CASSSRASGGNTEAFF; DNA: TGTGCCAGCAGTTCCAGGGCGAGCGGGGGGAACACTGAAGCTTTCTTT
V: TRBV11-3; J: TRBJ2-1; length: 15; size: .; D: .; CDR3: CASSLERGIYNEQFF; DNA: TGTGCCAGCAGCTTAGAACGGGGAATCTACAATGAGCAGTTCTTC
V: TRBV4-1; J: TRBJ1-5; length: 14; size: .; D: .; CDR3: CASSQDFRNQPQHF; DNA: TGCGCCAGCAGCCAAGATTTCAGGAATCAGCCCCAGCATTTT
V: TRBV6-8; J: TRBJ2-3; length: 15; size: many; D: TRBD1; CDR3: CASSVTGGEKDTQYF; DNA: TGTGCCAGCAGTGTAACAGGGGGCGAGAAAGATACGCAGTATTTT
V: TRBV6-8; J: TRBJ2-3; length: 15; size: large; D: .; CDR3: CASSIEDSSTDTQYF; DNA: TGTGCCAGCAGTATAGAGGATTCTAGCACAGATACGCAGTATTTT
V: TRBV11-3; J: TRBJ2-5; length: 16; size: many; D: .; CDR3: CASSPLGQSYQETQYF; DNA: TGTGCCAGCAGCCCCTTAGGACAGTCGTACCAAGAGACCCAGTACTTC
V: TRBV19; J: TRBJ2-5; length: 16; size: .; D: TRBD1; CDR3: CASSIPGTGGRETQYF; DNA: TGTGCCAGTAGTATCCCCGGGACAGGGGGAAGAGAGACCCAGTACTTC
V: TRBV9; J: TRBJ2-5; length: 14; size: many; D: .; CDR3: CASTLSWVETTQYF; DNA: TGTGCCAGCACCTTGAGCTGGGTCGAAACGACCCAGTACTTC
V: TRBV6-8; J: TRBJ2-1; length: 17; size: .; D: TRBD2; CDR3: CASKVAGGRKSYNEQFF; DNA: TGTGCCAGCAAAGTAGCGGGGGGCCGAAAATCCTACAATGAGCAGTTCTTC
V: TRBV11-3; J: TRBJ1-1; length: 15; size: many; D: TRBD1; CDR3: CASSRPGQGARGAFF; DNA: TGTGCCAGCAGCCGACCGGGACAGGGGGCGCGAGGGGCTTTCTTT
V: TRBV19; J: TRBJ1-2; length: 15; size: .; D: .; CDR3: CASSEYSRVSQGYTF; DNA: TGTGCCAGTAGTGAATACTCCAGGGTGTCACAGGGCTACACCTTC
V: TRBV6-8; J: TRBJ2-1; length: 14; size: .; D: TRBD1; CDR3: CASSRGQGVNEQFF; DNA: TGTGCCAGCAGTCGTGGACAGGGGGTTAATGAGCAGTTCTTC